These T cell receptor beta chains were read from a single sample in a study of OX40 agonist ivuxolimab in advanced cancers. Sequenced by immunoSEQ multiplex PCR; TCRdb stores in-frame clones only, minus some. Of some 73,000 clones listed, 65% to 90% are singletons. Sequences were derived from CD4+ or CD8+ T cells sorted from blood, sampled in a trial of the OX40 agonist ivuxolimab. Every receptor here comes from an adult with an advanced solid tumor such as melanoma, head and neck, liver or kidney cancer. Each CDR3 is given with its conserved first and last residue. A D gene is named only where the DNA matches it firmly. The size field is filled for only some rows; it gives once, few, many or a size class.

CDR3 DNA: TGCGCCAGCAGCCCCCTAGACATGAACACTGAAGCTTTCTTT
CDR3 protein: CASSPLDMNTEAFF
D gene: .
J gene: TRBJ1-1
V gene: TRBV5-1
clone size: .

CDR3 DNA: TGTGCCAGCAGCGTAGCAATTTACACACCGAACACCGGGGAGCTGTTTTTT
CDR3 protein: CASSVAIYTPNTGELFF
D gene: .
J gene: TRBJ2-2
V gene: TRBV9
clone size: .

CDR3 DNA: TGTGCCAGTAGTCCAGGGCCGGGACAGGGAAGTGGTCAGCCCCAGCATTTT
CDR3 protein: CASSPGPGQGSGQPQHF
D gene: TRBD1
J gene: TRBJ1-5
V gene: TRBV19
clone size: .

CDR3 DNA: TGTGCCAGCAGTTACTCGAGGGGGGGAACTAATGAAAAACTGTTTTTT
CDR3 protein: CASSYSRGGTNEKLFF
D gene: .
J gene: TRBJ1-4
V gene: TRBV6-5
clone size: once

CDR3 DNA: TGTGCCAGCAGGCTACAGGGCTATGGCTACACCTTC
CDR3 protein: CASRLQGYGYTF
D gene: .
J gene: TRBJ1-2
V gene: TRBV6-6
clone size: once

CDR3 DNA: TGTGCCAGCAGCTTAAACAGCTATGGCTACACCTTC
CDR3 protein: CASSLNSYGYTF
D gene: .
J gene: TRBJ1-2
V gene: TRBV7-8
clone size: .

CDR3 DNA: TGCGCCAGCAGCTTAGGACAGTTTAATACGCAGTATTTT
CDR3 protein: CASSLGQFNTQYF
D gene: .
J gene: TRBJ2-3
V gene: TRBV5-1
clone size: .

CDR3 DNA: TGTGCCAGTAGTATCCACCGGGAGCTGTTTTTT
CDR3 protein: CASSIHRELFF
D gene: .
J gene: TRBJ2-2
V gene: TRBV19
clone size: .

CDR3 DNA: TGTGCCAGCAGCTTAGGTTCGGGGGGAGGCCAAAACATTCAGTACTTC
CDR3 protein: CASSLGSGGGQNIQYF
D gene: TRBD2
J gene: TRBJ2-4
V gene: TRBV7-2
clone size: few

CDR3 DNA: TGTGCCAGCAGCCGCGGGACAGGTCCTGTCAATTCACCCCTCCACTTT
CDR3 protein: CASSRGTGPVNSPLHF
D gene: TRBD1
J gene: TRBJ1-6
V gene: TRBV7-9
clone size: .

CDR3 DNA: TGTGCCAGCAGCTTAAGTGGAACAGATACGCAGTATTTT
CDR3 protein: CASSLSGTDTQYF
D gene: .
J gene: TRBJ2-3
V gene: TRBV7-9
clone size: .

CDR3 DNA: TGTGCCAGCAGCTTATTCATGGGACTAGCGGTAAACAATGAGCAGTTCTTC
CDR3 protein: CASSLFMGLAVNNEQFF
D gene: TRBD2
J gene: TRBJ2-1
V gene: TRBV7-9
clone size: .

CDR3 DNA: TGTGCCAGTATTCCCCGAGGCAGGGGGCAGGATCAGCCCCAGCATTTT
CDR3 protein: CASIPRGRGQDQPQHF
D gene: TRBD1
J gene: TRBJ1-5
V gene: TRBV19
clone size: .

CDR3 DNA: TGTGCCAGCAGCTCGCAGGGGGCCGGTGCGGAAGCTTTCTTT
CDR3 protein: CASSSQGAGAEAFF
D gene: TRBD1
J gene: TRBJ1-1
V gene: TRBV11-2
clone size: .

CDR3 DNA: TGTGCCAGCAGCCGAGGGGGTGGCGCAGGGGGCGATTCACCCCTCCACTTT
CDR3 protein: CASSRGGGAGGDSPLHF
D gene: TRBD1
J gene: TRBJ1-6
V gene: TRBV7-9
clone size: .

CDR3 DNA: TGTGCCAGCAGCTTGGACAGGCGAAACACCATATATTTT
CDR3 protein: CASSLDRRNTIYF
D gene: TRBD1
J gene: TRBJ1-3
V gene: TRBV11-2
clone size: .

CDR3 DNA: TGCAGCGCGACAATTACAGGGGGCGCGGGGACCGGGGAGCTGTTTTTT
CDR3 protein: CSATITGGAGTGELFF
D gene: TRBD1
J gene: TRBJ2-2
V gene: TRBV29-1
clone size: .